This T cell receptor beta chain originates from a study of blood T cell repertoires in COVID-19. Study in general: COVID-19 samples, acute and convalescent, were from the United States, Italy and Spain.

Authors' data handling: Amplifying reference gene primers gave estimates of nucleated cell counts. Method: immunoSEQ multiplex PCR; TCRdb's copy keeps in-frame clones and lacks some. V and J calls and clone size are those listed in that table; D and trimming were worked out from the DNA. The table has hundreds of thousands of clones, 86% seen once; the top ten hold 1.4%. CDR3 size: 14 residues. CDR1 is LNHDA, CDR2 SQIVND, per germline (reference sequence). The trim removed 5 bases at V and 6 bases at J, leaving 9 bases unmatched. The chain couples TRBV19 to TRBJ1-1, with TRBD1 identical over 7 bases. The sequencing input was peripheral blood. This receptor was obtained from a woman aged 25 to 39 with active or convalescent COVID-19. The CDR3 region has the DNA TGTGCCAGTAGTGGAACAGGGGTGTTGGCTGAAGCTTTCTTT. Its protein is CASSGTGVLAEAFF. Full variable domain (remainder filled in from reference TRBV19 and TRBJ1-1): DGGITQSPKYLFRKEGQNVTLSCEQNLNHDAMYWYRQDPGQGLRLIYYSQIVNDFQKGDIAEGYSVSREKKESFPLTVTSAQKNPTAFYLCASSGTGVLAEAFFGQGTRLTVV.